Below, 2 T cell receptor beta chains from the same sample are listed, as sequenced in a study of breast tumors, draining lymph nodes, adjacent tissues. Using its own MiXCR run on the multiplex PCR reads, TCRdb lists one record per CDR3 protein. This table has around 150,000 distinct CDR3 sequences, around a third appearing once. Axillary draining lymph nodes of breast cancer patients supplied the node samples. The specimen sequenced was axillary lymph node tissue. These TCRs come from a female donor with breast cancer. Some clones in this sample may be carry-over from other donors' samples.

As for this clonotype: The CDR3 carries no conserved terminal phenylalanine or tryptophan, so it likely arises from a read error. The chain combines TRBV12-3 or TRBV12-4 with TRBJ1-1, with 7 bases identical to TRBD1. V lost 8 bases and J lost 4; bases outside the gene matches: 10. The CDR3 has 14 residues. DNA for the CDR3: TGTGCCAGCTGCCCCAATAGGGGGCTCACTGAAGCTTTCGTT. It yields the protein CASCPNRGLTEAFV.

This clonotype was picked up many times. V usage is TRBV7-9 and J usage is TRBJ2-7; 15 nucleotides match TRBD2. Looked up from germline, CDR1 is SEHNR and CDR2 is FQNEAQ (reference sequence). V shed 4 bases, J shed 3 bases, and the junction held 4 bases outside the gene matches. The CDR3 length is 16 residues. CDR3 region: CASSSGTSGGYYEQYF. CDR3 sequence (DNA): TGTGCCAGCAGCTCCGGGACTAGCGGGGGGTACTACGAGCAGTACTTC. Combining the CDR3 with reference TRBV7-9 and TRBJ2-7 gives the whole variable domain DTGVSQNPRHKITKRGQNVTFRCDPISEHNRLYWYRQTLGQGPEFLTYFQNEAQLEKSRLLSDRFSAERPKGSFSTLEIQRTEQGDSAMYLCASSSGTSGGYYEQYFGPGTRLTVT.